The clone carrying this T cell receptor (beta chain) has a handful of counts. Deletions cut 7 bases from V and 5 bases from J, with 14 bases between. Germline values: CDR1 SNHLY, CDR2 FYNNEI. This CDR3 comprises 14 residues. In TCRdb, the RT-PCR reads were re-called with MiXCR into one record per CDR3 protein. The table lists approximately 310,000 distinct CDR3 sequences, around a fifth of them singletons. This entry belongs to a study of response to subunit inactivated influenza vaccine. This sample comprised PBMCs from blood, obtained around 22 months after vaccination. The clonotype originates from a man in his fifties or sixties who received an inactivated influenza vaccine. The chain uses TRBV2 and TRBJ2-2; possibly TRBD2 for D (5 bases). CDR3: CASIEGLLTGELFF. CDR3 DNA sequence: TGTGCCAGCATCGAGGGCCTTCTTACCGGGGAGCTGTTTTTT.